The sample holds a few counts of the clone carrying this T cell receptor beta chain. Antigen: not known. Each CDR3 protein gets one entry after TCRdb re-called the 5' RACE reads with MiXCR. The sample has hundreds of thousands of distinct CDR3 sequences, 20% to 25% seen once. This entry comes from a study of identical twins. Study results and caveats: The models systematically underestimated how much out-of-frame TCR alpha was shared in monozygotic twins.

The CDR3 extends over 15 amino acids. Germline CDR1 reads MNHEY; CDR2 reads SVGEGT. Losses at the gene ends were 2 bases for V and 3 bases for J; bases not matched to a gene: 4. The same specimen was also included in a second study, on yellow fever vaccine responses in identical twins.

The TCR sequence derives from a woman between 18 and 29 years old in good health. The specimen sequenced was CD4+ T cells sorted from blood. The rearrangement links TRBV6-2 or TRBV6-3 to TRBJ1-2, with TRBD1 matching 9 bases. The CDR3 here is CASSYRDRDHYGYTF. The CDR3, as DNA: TGTGCCAGCAGTTACCGGGACAGGGATCACTATGGCTACACCTTC.